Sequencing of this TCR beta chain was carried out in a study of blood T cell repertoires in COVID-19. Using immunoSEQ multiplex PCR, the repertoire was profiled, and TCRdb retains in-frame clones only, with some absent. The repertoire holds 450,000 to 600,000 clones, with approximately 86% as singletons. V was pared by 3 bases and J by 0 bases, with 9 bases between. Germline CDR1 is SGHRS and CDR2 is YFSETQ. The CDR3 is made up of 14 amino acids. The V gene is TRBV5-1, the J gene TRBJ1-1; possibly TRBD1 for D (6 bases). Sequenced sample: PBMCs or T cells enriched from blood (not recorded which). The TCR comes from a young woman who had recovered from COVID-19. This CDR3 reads CASSSPGVNTEAFF. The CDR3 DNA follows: TGCGCCAGCAGCTCTCCAGGGGTGAACACTGAAGCTTTCTTT.